The entry below describes one TCR beta chain. What it binds is unknown. The CDR3 end falls 3 residues outside the read, so it is completed with the germline J gene. This specimen comes from a study of T cells in women clearing cervical HPV infection. Turning to the study itself: Blood came at first lesion visit for cases, post-clearance for controls. HLA type could not be excluded as a confounder. Study findings and constraints: Cases carried less TRBV6-7 than controls: roughly 0.11% versus 0.16%.

Trimming took 7 bases from V and 5 from J; bases not matched to a gene: 5. The CDR3 covers 14 residues. Germline V gene lookup returns CDR1 MDHEN and CDR2 SYDVKM. Assay used: immunoSEQ multiplex PCR; TCRdb lists only in-frame clones, some missing. The ten top clones account for roughly 1.6%, within a sample of over 45,000 clones. The chain couples TRBV28 to TRBJ2-1, with 10 bases matching TRBD1. The source material was blood buffy coat. This TCR derives from a woman aged 18 to 69 with a cervical HPV16 infection that either progressed to CIN3+ or cleared (not recorded which). The CDR3 here is CASIRQGANNEQFF. The sequenced part of the CDR3 DNA is TGTGCCAGCATCCGACAGGGGGCCAACAATGAG.